The present TCR beta chain was sequenced within a study of identical twins. Findings of the study overall: Memory repertoires showed no such pattern, whereas abundant cord blood beta clonotypes carried fewer insertions.

Only a few counts were recorded for this clonotype. Its target is unknown. In TCRdb, the 5' RACE reads were re-called with MiXCR into one record per CDR3 protein. The table lists 500,000 or so distinct CDR3 sequences, under 25% of them singletons, with about 0.93% in the top ten. Trimming took off 0 bases at V and 5 bases at J, with 12 bases between the two ends. The CDR3 is 14 amino acids. Germline CDR1 reads SGHKS; CDR2 reads YYEKEE (reference sequence). These data were also reused for a study on T cells expressing NK-cell markers.

The origin of this receptor is a woman aged 18 to 35 in good health. Sequencing was performed on CD4+ T cells sorted from blood. The chain employs TRBV5-5 and TRBJ2-7; TRBD2 is a possible D gene (6 bases). The CDR3 DNA reads TGTGCCAGCAGCTTGGGACTAGACCGGGACGAGCAGTACTTC. Translated, it gives CASSLGLDRDEQYF.